This paragraph covers one T cell receptor beta chain sequence. This sample was included in a study of T cell changes during pregnancy in multiple sclerosis. The CDR3 contains 15 residues. Losses at the gene ends were 4 bases for V and 1 base for J; bases not matched to a gene: 5. Germline V lookup: CDR1 LNHDA, CDR2 SQIVND (reference sequence). Libraries were prepared by immunoSEQ multiplex PCR; TCRdb keeps only in-frame clonotypes and omits some of them. The table includes around 60,000 clones, about 96% detected once. The sequence was collected from a female donor with multiple sclerosis, enrolled in a pregnancy study. Sample: CD8+ T cells from peripheral blood mononuclear cells, taken after pregnancy. The gene calls are TRBV19 and TRBJ2-7, with TRBD1 matching 9 bases. CDR3 protein: CASSTNRGRSYEQYF. The CDR3 DNA reads as TGTGCCAGTAGTACGAACAGGGGGCGGTCCTACGAGCAGTACTTC.